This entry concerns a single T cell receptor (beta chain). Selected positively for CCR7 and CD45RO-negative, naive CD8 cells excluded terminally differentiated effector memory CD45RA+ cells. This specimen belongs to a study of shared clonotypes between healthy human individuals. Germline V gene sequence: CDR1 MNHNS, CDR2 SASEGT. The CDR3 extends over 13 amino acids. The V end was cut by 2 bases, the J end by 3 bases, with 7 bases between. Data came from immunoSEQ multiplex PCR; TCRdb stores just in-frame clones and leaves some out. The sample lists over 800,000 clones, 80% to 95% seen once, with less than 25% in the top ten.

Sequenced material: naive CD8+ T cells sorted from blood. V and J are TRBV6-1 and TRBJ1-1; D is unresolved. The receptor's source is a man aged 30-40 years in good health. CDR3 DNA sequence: TGTGCCAGCAGTGAAAGAAGGGACACTGAAGCTTTCTTT. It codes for CASSERRDTEAFF.